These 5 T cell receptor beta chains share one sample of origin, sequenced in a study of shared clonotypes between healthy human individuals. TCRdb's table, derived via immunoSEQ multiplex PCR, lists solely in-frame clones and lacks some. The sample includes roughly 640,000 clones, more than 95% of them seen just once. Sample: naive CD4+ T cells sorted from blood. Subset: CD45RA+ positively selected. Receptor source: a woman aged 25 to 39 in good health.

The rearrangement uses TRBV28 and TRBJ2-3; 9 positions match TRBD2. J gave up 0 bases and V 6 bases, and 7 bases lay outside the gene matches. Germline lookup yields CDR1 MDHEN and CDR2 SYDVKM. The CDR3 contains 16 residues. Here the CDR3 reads CASRPPSGASTDTQYF. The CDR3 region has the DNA TGTGCCAGCAGACCTCCTAGCGGGGCTAGCACAGATACGCAGTATTTT.

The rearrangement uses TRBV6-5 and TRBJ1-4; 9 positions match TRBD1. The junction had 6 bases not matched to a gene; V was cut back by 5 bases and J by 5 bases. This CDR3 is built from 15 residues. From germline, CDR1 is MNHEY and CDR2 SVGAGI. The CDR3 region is CASSHGDRENEKLFF. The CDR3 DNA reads TGTGCCAGCAGTCATGGGGACAGGGAGAATGAAAAACTGTTTTTT.

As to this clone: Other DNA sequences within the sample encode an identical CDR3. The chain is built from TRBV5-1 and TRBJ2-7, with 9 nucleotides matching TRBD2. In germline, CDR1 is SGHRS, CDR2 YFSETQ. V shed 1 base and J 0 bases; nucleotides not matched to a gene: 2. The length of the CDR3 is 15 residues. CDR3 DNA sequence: TGCGCCAGCAGCTTGCGTAGCGGGAGCTCCTACGAGCAGTACTTC. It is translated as CASSLRSGSSYEQYF. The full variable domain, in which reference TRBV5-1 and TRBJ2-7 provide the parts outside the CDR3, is KAGVTQTPRYLIKTRGQQVTLSCSPISGHRSVSWYQQTPGQGLQFLFEYFSETQRNKGNFPGRFSGRQFSNSRSEMNVSTLELGDSALYLCASSLRSGSSYEQYFGPGTRLTVT.

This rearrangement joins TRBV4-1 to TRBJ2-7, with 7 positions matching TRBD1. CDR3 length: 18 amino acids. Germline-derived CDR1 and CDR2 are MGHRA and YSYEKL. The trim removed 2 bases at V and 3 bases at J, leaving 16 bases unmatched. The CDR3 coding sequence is TGCGCCAGCAGCCAATACAAAGGCCGGGACAGAGATATCTACGAGCAGTACTTC. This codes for CASSQYKGRDRDIYEQYF.

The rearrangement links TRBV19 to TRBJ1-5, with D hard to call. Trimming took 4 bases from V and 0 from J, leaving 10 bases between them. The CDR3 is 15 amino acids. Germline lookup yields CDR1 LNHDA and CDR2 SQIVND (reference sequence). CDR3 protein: CASSKEPYSNQPQHF. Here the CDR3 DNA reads TGTGCCAGTAGTAAAGAACCGTATAGCAATCAGCCCCAGCATTTT.